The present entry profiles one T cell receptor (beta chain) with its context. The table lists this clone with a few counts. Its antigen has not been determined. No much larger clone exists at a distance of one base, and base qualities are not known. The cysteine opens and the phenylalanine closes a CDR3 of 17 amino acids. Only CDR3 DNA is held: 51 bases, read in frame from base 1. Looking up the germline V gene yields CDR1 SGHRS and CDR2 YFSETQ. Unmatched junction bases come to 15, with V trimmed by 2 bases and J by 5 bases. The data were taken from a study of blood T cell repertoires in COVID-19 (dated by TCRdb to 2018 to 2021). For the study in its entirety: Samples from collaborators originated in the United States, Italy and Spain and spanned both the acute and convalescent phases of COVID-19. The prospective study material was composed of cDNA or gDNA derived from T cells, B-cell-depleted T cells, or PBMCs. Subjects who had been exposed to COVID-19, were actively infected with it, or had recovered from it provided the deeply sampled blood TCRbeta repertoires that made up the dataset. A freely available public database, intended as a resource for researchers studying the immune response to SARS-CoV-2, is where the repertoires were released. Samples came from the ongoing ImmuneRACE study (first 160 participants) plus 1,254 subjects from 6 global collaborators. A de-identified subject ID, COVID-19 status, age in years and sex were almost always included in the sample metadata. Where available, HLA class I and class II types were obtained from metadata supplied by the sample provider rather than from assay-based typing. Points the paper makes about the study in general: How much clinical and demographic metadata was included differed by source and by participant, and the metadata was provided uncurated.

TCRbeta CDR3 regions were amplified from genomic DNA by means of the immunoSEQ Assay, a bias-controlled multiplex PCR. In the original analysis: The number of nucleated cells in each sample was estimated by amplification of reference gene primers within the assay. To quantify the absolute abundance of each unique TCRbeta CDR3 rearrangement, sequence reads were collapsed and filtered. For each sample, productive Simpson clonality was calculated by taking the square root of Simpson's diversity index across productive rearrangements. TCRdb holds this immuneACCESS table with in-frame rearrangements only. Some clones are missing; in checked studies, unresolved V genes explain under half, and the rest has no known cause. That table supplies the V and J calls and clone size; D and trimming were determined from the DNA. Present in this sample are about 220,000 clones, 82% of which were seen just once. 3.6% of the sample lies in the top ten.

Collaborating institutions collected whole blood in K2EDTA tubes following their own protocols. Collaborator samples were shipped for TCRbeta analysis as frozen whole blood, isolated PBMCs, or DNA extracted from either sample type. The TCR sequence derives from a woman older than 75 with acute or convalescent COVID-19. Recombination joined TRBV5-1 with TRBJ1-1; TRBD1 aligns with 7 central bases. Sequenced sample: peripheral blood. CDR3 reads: CASSFAGDRPSRTEAFF. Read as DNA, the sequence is TGCGCCAGCAGCTTTGCAGGGGACAGACCCTCGAGAACTGAAGCTTTCTTT. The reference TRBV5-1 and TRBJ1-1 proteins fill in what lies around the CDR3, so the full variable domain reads KAGVTQTPRYLIKTRGQQVTLSCSPISGHRSVSWYQQTPGQGLQFLFEYFSETQRNKGNFPGRFSGRQFSNSRSEMNVSTLELGDSALYLCASSFAGDRPSRTEAFFGQGTRLTVV.